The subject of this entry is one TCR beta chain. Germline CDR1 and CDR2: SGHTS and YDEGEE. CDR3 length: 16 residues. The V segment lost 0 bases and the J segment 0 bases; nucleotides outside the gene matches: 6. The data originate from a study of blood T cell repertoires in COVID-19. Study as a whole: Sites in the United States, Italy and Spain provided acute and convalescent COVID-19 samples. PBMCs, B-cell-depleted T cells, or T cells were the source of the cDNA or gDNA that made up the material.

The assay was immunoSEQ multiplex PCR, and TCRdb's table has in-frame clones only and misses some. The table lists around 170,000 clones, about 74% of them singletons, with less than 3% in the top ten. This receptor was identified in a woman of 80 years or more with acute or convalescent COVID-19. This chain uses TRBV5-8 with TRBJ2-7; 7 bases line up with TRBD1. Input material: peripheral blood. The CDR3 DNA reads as TGTGCCAGCAGCTTGGCCGGGGACAGTAGCTCCTACGAGCAGTACTTC. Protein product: CASSLAGDSSSYEQYF.